These 9 T cell receptor beta chains were sequenced from one sample in a study of cytomegalovirus exposure and HLA in healthy donors. The PCR used 60 Vbeta and 13 Jbeta primers. Profiling relied on immunoSEQ multiplex PCR, and the TCRdb table lists in-frame clones only, not all of them. The top ten clones hold approximately 4% of a sample with about 160,000 clones, around 83% of them seen once. Sample: PBMCs. These receptors all come from a man over 45 in good health and CMV-seropositive.

This clone has just one count. The chain joins TRBV19 to TRBJ2-3; D possibly corresponds to TRBD2 (7 bases). The CDR3 covers 15 residues. Germline V gene data show CDR1 as LNHDA and CDR2 as SQIVND (reference sequence). V shed 6 bases and J shed 7 bases, with 20 bases lying between them. The CDR3 protein is CASRRGADSRYTQYF. The CDR3 DNA follows: TGTGCCAGTAGACGGGGGGCGGACTCACGTTATACGCAGTATTTT.

This clone was detected only a few times. V and J are TRBV4-1 and TRBJ1-1; no clear D gene. Trimming pared 2 bases from V and 8 bases from J, leaving 9 bases between. CDR3 length equals 12 residues. The germline CDR1 and CDR2 sequences are MGHRA and YSYEKL. DNA for the CDR3: TGCGCCAGCAGCCAAAACTCACGGGAAGCTTTCTTT. It specifies CASSQNSREAFF.

This chain links TRBV5-4 with TRBJ2-7; TRBD2 is a possible D gene (6 bases). Between the trimmed V and J ends, which lost 0 bases and 4 bases, there was a span of 14 bases. The germline CDR1 and CDR2 sequences are SGHNT and YYREEE (reference sequence). CDR3 length equals 15 residues. The CDR3 loop is CASSLDVSGPYEQYF. Here the CDR3 DNA reads TGTGCCAGCAGCTTGGATGTTAGCGGACCTTACGAGCAGTACTTC.

This clone is a singleton in its sample. This rearrangement joins TRBV7-9 to TRBJ1-5, with D tentatively TRBD1 (5 bases). Trimming removed 4 bases at V and 3 bases at J, with 13 bases between. Germline V CDR1 and CDR2: SEHNR, FQNEAQ (reference sequence). The CDR3 spans 15 residues. CDR3 region: CASSSPTDPNQPQHF. CDR3 nucleotide sequence: TGTGCCAGCAGCTCACCGACAGACCCCAATCAGCCCCAGCATTTT.

The chain is built from TRBV6-1 and TRBJ2-5, with D uncertain. The J call is in doubt because the DNA end fits TRBJ2-7 better. Per the germline V gene, CDR1 is MNHNS and CDR2 is SASEGT. The CDR3 extends over 13 amino acids. In nucleotides, the CDR3 is TGTGCCAGCAGTGAACCCTTACTCTACGAGCAGTACTTC. As protein: CASSEPLLYEQYF.

In its sample, this clone was seen once. The J gene is TRBJ1-3, the V gene TRBV5-4; 9 nucleotides line up with TRBD1. Trimming removed 2 bases from V and 0 bases from J; junction bases left unmatched: 6. This CDR3 comprises 17 residues. In germline, CDR1 is SGHNT, CDR2 YYREEE (reference sequence). CDR3 region: CASSLQTGGSSGNTIYF. In nucleotides, the CDR3 is TGTGCCAGCAGCTTACAGACAGGGGGAAGCTCTGGAAACACCATATATTTT.

The chain joins TRBV19 to TRBJ2-7; TRBD1 agrees at 12 bases. The germline V gene encodes CDR1 LNHDA and CDR2 SQIVND (reference sequence). This CDR3 is 16 amino acids long. J gave up 2 bases and V 4 bases, and 6 bases lay outside the gene matches. CDR3 sequence reads: CASSKRDRGRPYEQYF. In DNA, the CDR3 is TGTGCCAGTAGTAAAAGGGACAGGGGGCGTCCCTACGAGCAGTACTTC.

The rearrangement links TRBV4-1 to TRBJ1-3, with D unresolved. The V gene lost 0 bases and the J gene lost 5 bases, with 8 bases spanning the gap. Germline loops: CDR1 MGHRA, CDR2 YSYEKL. CDR3 size: 14 residues. This CDR3 reads CASSQDGGRNTIYF. The CDR3 DNA reads TGCGCCAGCAGCCAAGATGGCGGTAGAAACACCATATATTTT.

This clone came up a few times. The V call is TRBV6-1, the J call TRBJ1-1, with D tentatively TRBD1 (6 bases). The ends were cut back, 7 bases at V and 2 bases at J, with 14 bases in the middle. Germline-derived CDR1 and CDR2 are MNHNS and SASEGT. CDR3 length equals 14 residues. In nucleotides, the CDR3 is TGTGCCAGCATTAGGGGGGGGGCTAACACTGAAGCTTTCTTT. This encodes CASIRGGANTEAFF.